The source of this T cell receptor beta chain is a study of blood T cell repertoires in COVID-19. At the level of the study: The United States, Italy and Spain supplied acute and convalescent COVID-19 samples.

V was pared by 1 base and J by 5 bases, with 9 bases between. This CDR3 has 13 residues. From germline, CDR1 is SGHTA and CDR2 FQGTGA. TCRdb's table, derived via immunoSEQ multiplex PCR, lists solely in-frame clones and lacks some. The sample lists roughly 14,000 clones; 80% to 90% were seen once. The sequence was collected from a human donor in a cohort sampled during active COVID-19. Sample: peripheral blood. V gene TRBV7-3 combines with J gene TRBJ2-7; D is perhaps TRBD1 (6 bases). This chain's CDR3 is CASSLRPGDEQYF. The CDR3 DNA is TGTGCCAGCAGCTTAAGGCCAGGGGACGAGCAGTACTTC.